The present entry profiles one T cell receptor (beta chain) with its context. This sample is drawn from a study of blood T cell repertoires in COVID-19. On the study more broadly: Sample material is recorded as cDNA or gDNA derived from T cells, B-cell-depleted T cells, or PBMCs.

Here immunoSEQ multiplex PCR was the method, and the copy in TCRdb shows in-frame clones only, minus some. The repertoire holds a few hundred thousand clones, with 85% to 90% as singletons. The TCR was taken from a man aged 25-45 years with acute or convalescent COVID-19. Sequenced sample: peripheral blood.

The CDR3 protein is CASSPDRAGNEQFF. Here the CDR3 DNA reads TGTGCCAGCAGCCCGGACAGGGCAGGCAATGAGCAGTTCTTC. The chain couples TRBV7-2 to TRBJ2-1; the match to TRBD1 covers 8 bases. Germline CDR1 reads SGHTA; CDR2 reads FQGNSA. Trimming at V came to 5 bases and at J to 6 bases, leaving 6 bases not matched to a gene. The CDR3 covers 14 residues.